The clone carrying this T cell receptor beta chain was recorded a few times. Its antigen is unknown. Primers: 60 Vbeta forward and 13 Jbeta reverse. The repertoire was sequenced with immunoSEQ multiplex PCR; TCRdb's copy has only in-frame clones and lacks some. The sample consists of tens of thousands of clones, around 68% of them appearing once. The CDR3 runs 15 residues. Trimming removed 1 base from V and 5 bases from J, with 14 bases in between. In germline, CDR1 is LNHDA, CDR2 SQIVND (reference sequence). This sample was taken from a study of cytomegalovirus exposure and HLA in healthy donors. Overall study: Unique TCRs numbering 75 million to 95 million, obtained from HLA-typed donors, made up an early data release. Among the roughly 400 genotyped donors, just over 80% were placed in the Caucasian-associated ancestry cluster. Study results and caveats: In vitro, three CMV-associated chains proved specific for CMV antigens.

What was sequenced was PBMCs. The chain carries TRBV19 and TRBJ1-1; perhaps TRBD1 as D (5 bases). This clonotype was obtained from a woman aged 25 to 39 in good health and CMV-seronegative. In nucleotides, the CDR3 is TGTGCCAGTAGTATAGGCGTGGAGGGGAGGACTGAAGCTTTCTTT. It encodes CASSIGVEGRTEAFF.